The rows below give T cell receptor beta chains drawn from one sample of a study of human T cells and chemical hapten exposure. TCRdb called the RACE reads again in MiXCR, with one record for every CDR3 protein. The data hold 50,000 or so distinct CDR3 sequences, with more than 9.5% observed a single time. The sample in question was whole blood, obtained in connection with sensitization to the hapten diphenylcyclopropenone (DPC). Every receptor here comes from a woman between 40 and 55 years old with alopecia areata. Some clones in this sample may be carry-over from other donors' samples. Both conserved end residues are part of each CDR3.

TRBV7-9	TRBJ2-5	CASSLAVGQQETQYF
TRBV5-6	TRBJ2-7	CASRLGTTYEQYF
TRBV6-5	TRBJ2-7	CASSSRDRGLHHETYEQYF
TRBV20-1	TRBJ1-1	CSARDAGKNTEAFF
TRBV29-1	TRBJ2-3	CSAGLAKDTQYF
TRBV5-6	TRBJ1-5	CASSLGTNQPQHF
TRBV2	TRBJ2-2	CASHSTGELFF
TRBV20-1	TRBJ1-3	CSGPYTGTGGGNTIYF
TRBV29-1	TRBJ1-1	CSVVTARQNTEAFF
TRBV30	TRBJ2-5	CAWSVRRDQETQYF
TRBV21-1	TRBJ2-7	CASSKERGVDDYEQYF
TRBV4-3	TRBJ2-7	CASSTTHRVGEQYF
TRBV7-2	TRBJ2-5	CASSRFAGGISETQYF
TRBV5-1	TRBJ2-1	CASRDLGKDEQFF
TRBV4-1	TRBJ2-7	CASSPRTGTYEQYF
TRBV28	TRBJ2-7	CASSPGDTSSYEQYF
TRBV7-6	TRBJ2-3	CASSLGPGVALSTDTQYF
TRBV5-1	TRBJ1-1	CASSPGQGRAGDTEAFF
TRBV20-1	TRBJ1-1	CSARAGQGWSEAFF
TRBV6-5	TRBJ2-1	CASSGGSYNEQFF
TRBV6-1	TRBJ1-1	CASIGMETANTEAFF
TRBV20-1	TRBJ2-3	CSAEDYLTDTQYF
TRBV6-2/TRBV6-3	TRBJ1-5	CASSFSWTHRHF
TRBV7-9	TRBJ2-7	CASSLGRGDGAYEQYF
TRBV20-1	TRBJ2-5	CSPQYQETQYF
TRBV7-8	TRBJ2-3	CASSLWRGSRGEDTQYF
TRBV2	TRBJ2-7	CASSTRGLAAYEQYF
TRBV18	TRBJ2-1	CASSPSWLGNEQFF
TRBV5-1	TRBJ1-1	CASSPMIRGETTEAFF
TRBV28	TRBJ2-1	CASSLRGSYNEQFF
TRBV7-9	TRBJ2-5	CASSGTAQETQYF
TRBV27	TRBJ1-4	CASSSFGTGREKLFF
TRBV5-1	TRBJ1-4	CASSPGGSTNEKLFF
TRBV2	TRBJ2-3	CASRSGGLGTDTQYF
TRBV12-3/TRBV12-4	TRBJ2-3	CASRGTGYTDTQYF
TRBV5-1	TRBJ2-5	CASSLRGALETQYF
TRBV7-9	TRBJ1-2	CASSFRDNYGYTF
TRBV6-4	TRBJ2-3	CASSEGRGGDTQYF
TRBV5-1	TRBJ1-1	CASSLGGMRTEAFF
TRBV30	TRBJ1-2	CAGSPTGNYGYTF
TRBV6-4	TRBJ2-3	CASSDGQGADTQYF
TRBV7-2	TRBJ1-2	CASSFGGDNYGYTF
TRBV7-2	TRBJ1-6	CASSPNIQGKRGYNSPLHF
TRBV4-3	TRBJ2-2	CASSQGGGGLIELFF
TRBV12-3/TRBV12-4	TRBJ2-3	CASSFGEQYF
TRBV7-2	TRBJ2-3	CASSKTDTQYF
TRBV20-1	TRBJ1-4	CSASLGEKLFF
TRBV6-4	TRBJ2-3	CASSDTSGGTDTQYF
TRBV19	TRBJ1-6	CASRGRSYNSPLHF
TRBV9	TRBJ1-1	CASSVGPLDSEAFF
TRBV18	TRBJ2-2	CASSPRLENTGELFF
TRBV29-1	TRBJ2-1	CSAGEGTSGGGEQFF
TRBV20-1	TRBJ2-3	CSARLGLSTDTQYF
TRBV5-1	TRBJ1-4	CASSLGVRAREKLFF
TRBV5-1	TRBJ2-5	CASSLPDRDQETQYF